The 18 T cell receptor beta chains given below trace back to one sample, sequenced in a study of shared clonotypes between healthy human individuals. Repertoires were generated with immunoSEQ multiplex PCR, while TCRdb's copy carries only in-frame clones and drops some. Here the sample spans under 600,000 clones, almost 97% being singletons. The specimen was naive CD4+ T cells sorted from blood. Sample subset: CD45RA+ positively selected. The origin of the receptors is a woman aged 30 to 39 in good health.

The rearrangement uses TRBV18 and TRBJ2-5; 8 nucleotides agree with TRBD2. This CDR3 has 14 residues. Looked up from germline, CDR1 is KGHSH and CDR2 is LQKENI. Losses at the gene ends were 4 bases for V and 5 bases for J; bases not matched to a gene: 6. The DNA of the CDR3 is TGTGCCAGCTCACTTCAACTAGCGGAGGAGACCCAGTACTTC. As protein: CASSLQLAEETQYF. Supplemented by reference TRBV18 and TRBJ2-5, the full variable domain reads NAGVMQNPRHLVRRRGQEARLRCSPMKGHSHVYWYRQLPEEGLKFMVYLQKENIIDESGMPKERFSAEFPKEGPSILRIQQVVRGDSAAYFCASSLQLAEETQYFGPGTRLLVL.

This chain connects TRBV27 to TRBJ2-7, with 7 bases that match TRBD1. This CDR3 is built from 14 residues. Unmatched junction bases numbered 9, after V lost 7 bases and J lost 3 bases. Germline V gives CDR1 MNHEY, CDR2 SMNVEV (reference sequence). CDR3 sequence reads: CASMKGARGYEQYF. The CDR3 DNA is TGTGCCAGCATGAAGGGGGCGAGGGGCTACGAGCAGTACTTC.

The chain recombines TRBV28 with TRBJ2-5; D remains unclear. CDR1 and CDR2 from the germline V gene are MDHEN and SYDVKM. CDR3 length: 17 residues. V lost 4 bases and J lost 3, with 21 bases in between. CDR3 sequence reads: CASSSPPEFIRKETQYF. In nucleotides, the CDR3 is TGTGCCAGCAGTTCACCACCGGAGTTTATTAGGAAAGAGACCCAGTACTTC.

V and J are TRBV6-5 and TRBJ1-1; TRBD1 agrees at 7 bases. The V segment lost 6 bases and the J segment 6 bases; nucleotides outside the gene matches: 10. The CDR3 consists of 14 residues. Looked up from germline, CDR1 is MNHEY and CDR2 is SVGAGI. The CDR3 loop is CASREGARVAEAFF. Here the CDR3 DNA reads TGTGCCAGCAGGGAGGGGGCGCGGGTCGCTGAAGCTTTCTTT.

J is TRBJ1-5 and V is TRBV5-1; TRBD1 is a possible D gene (5 bases). The CDR3 is made up of 16 amino acids. Germline CDR1 reads SGHRS; CDR2 reads YFSETQ. V was pared by 0 bases and J by 0 bases, with 10 bases between. CDR3: CASSLAPGDSNQPQHF. The CDR3 bases are TGCGCCAGCAGCTTGGCACCGGGGGATAGCAATCAGCCCCAGCATTTT.

The chain carries TRBV2 and TRBJ1-2; D is unclear. Per the germline V gene, CDR1 is SNHLY and CDR2 is FYNNEI. Trimming cost V 2 bases and J 12 bases, with 13 bases left between them. The CDR3 length is 12 residues. CDR3 loop: CASSEFGGADTF. The DNA for the CDR3 is TGTGCCAGCAGTGAATTTGGCGGCGCGGACACCTTC.

CDR3 coding DNA: TGTGCCAGCGCCCCAATTATCTCCTACGAGCAGTACTTC. Protein: CASAPIISYEQYF. V gene TRBV28 combines with J gene TRBJ2-5, with D uncertain. The DNA matches TRBJ2-7 better at its end, which makes the J call doubtful. CDR1 MDHEN and CDR2 SYDVKM come from the germline V gene. This CDR3 is 13 amino acids long.

The chain joins TRBV13 to TRBJ1-3; D possibly corresponds to TRBD1 (6 bases). The CDR3 sequence is 16 residues long. Germline V gene data show CDR1 as PRHDT and CDR2 as FYEKMQ (reference sequence). Trimming took 3 bases from V and 0 from J, leaving 12 bases between them. The DNA for the CDR3 is TGTGCCAGCAGCTTGAATAACAGGGACTCTGGAAACACCATATATTTT. Encoded protein: CASSLNNRDSGNTIYF.

The rearrangement joins TRBV6-6 to TRBJ1-1; a weak D match, TRBD1 (5 bases). The CDR3 is made up of 13 amino acids. The V and J ends lost 2 bases and 3 bases respectively, with 7 bases between them. CDR1 MNHNY and CDR2 SVGAGI come from the germline V gene (reference sequence). This chain's CDR3 is CASSYIRDTEAFF. The DNA for the CDR3 is TGTGCCAGCAGTTACATCAGGGACACTGAAGCTTTCTTT.

The V call is TRBV19, the J call TRBJ1-2; tentative D call: TRBD1 (6 bases). Germline V gene lookup returns CDR1 LNHDA and CDR2 SQIVND (reference sequence). The CDR3 runs 12 residues. V was trimmed by 5 bases and J by 8 bases, leaving 12 bases between them. The CDR3: CASSLQGGGYTF. CDR3 nucleotide sequence: TGTGCCAGTAGTCTACAGGGAGGCGGCTACACCTTC. The variable domain in full, completed from reference TRBV19 and TRBJ1-2, reads DGGITQSPKYLFRKEGQNVTLSCEQNLNHDAMYWYRQDPGQGLRLIYYSQIVNDFQKGDIAEGYSVSREKKESFPLTVTSAQKNPTAFYLCASSLQGGGYTFGSGTRLTVV.

The V and J genes are TRBV14 and TRBJ1-1; a weak D match, TRBD1 (6 bases). CDR1 and CDR2 from the germline V gene are SGHDN and FVKESK. The V and J ends lost 0 bases and 4 bases respectively, with 9 bases between them. The CDR3 has 14 residues. CDR3 sequence: CASSQETGLTEAFF. CDR3 in DNA: TGTGCCAGCAGCCAAGAAACAGGGCTCACTGAAGCTTTCTTT.

The chain links TRBV10-2 to TRBJ2-2; D unresolved. This CDR3 is 13 amino acids long. Trimming cost V 6 bases and J 1 base, with 6 bases left between them. From germline, CDR1 is WSHSY and CDR2 SAAADI. CDR3 DNA: TGCGCCAGCAGGAGTAGGAACACCGGGGAGCTGTTTTTT. Translated, it gives CASRSRNTGELFF.

This rearrangement joins TRBV6-4 to TRBJ2-2; the match to TRBD2 covers 11 bases. The junction had 1 base not matched to a gene; V was cut back by 0 bases and J by 4 bases. This CDR3 is 16 amino acids long. Looked up from germline, CDR1 is MRHNA and CDR2 is SNTAGT. DNA of the CDR3: TGTGCCAGCAGTGACTCGACTAGCGGGGCCACCGGGGAGCTGTTTTTT. This encodes CASSDSTSGATGELFF.

This clone was observed a single time. V and J are TRBV2 and TRBJ2-7; the D call may be TRBD1 or TRBD2 (6 bases each). V lost 5 bases and J lost 2, with 13 bases in between. There are 14 residues in the CDR3. Germline values: CDR1 SNHLY, CDR2 FYNNEI. The CDR3 loop is CASSNAGHPYEQYF. The CDR3 nucleotides read TGTGCCAGCAGTAACGCGGGACATCCCTACGAGCAGTACTTC.

The rearrangement joins TRBV5-3 to TRBJ2-7, with D hard to call. TRBV5-3 is treated as an ORF (open reading frame) with a function not yet certain. The V end was cut by 0 bases, the J end by 7 bases, with 14 bases between. This CDR3 has 14 amino acids. CDR3 nucleotides: TGTGCCAGAAGCTTGGGTGGGCCTAAAGGGGAGCAGTACTTC. Protein sequence: CARSLGGPKGEQYF.

The rearrangement joins TRBV5-1 to TRBJ1-5; 9 nucleotides agree with TRBD1. V shed 3 bases, J shed 8 bases, and the junction held 9 bases outside the gene matches. Germline V gives CDR1 SGHRS, CDR2 YFSETQ. CDR3 size: 15 residues. In nucleotides, the CDR3 is TGCGCCAGCAGCTGGGGGGACAGGGTAGCGGAGCCCCAGCATTTT. It yields the protein CASSWGDRVAEPQHF.

The rearrangement joins TRBV19 to TRBJ2-3; unclear D gene. The CDR3 has 12 residues. Germline V gene lookup returns CDR1 LNHDA and CDR2 SQIVND (reference sequence). The V end lost 5 bases, the J end lost 7 bases, and 10 bases lay between the germline ends. CDR3 amino acids: CASSPLGNTQYF. DNA of the CDR3: TGTGCCAGTAGTCCATTGGGTAATACGCAGTATTTT. Full variable domain (rest looked up from reference TRBV19 and TRBJ2-3): DGGITQSPKYLFRKEGQNVTLSCEQNLNHDAMYWYRQDPGQGLRLIYYSQIVNDFQKGDIAEGYSVSREKKESFPLTVTSAQKNPTAFYLCASSPLGNTQYFGPGTRLTVL.

The rearrangement links TRBV10-2 to TRBJ2-4; D might be TRBD1 or TRBD2, each matching 5 bases. V lost 4 bases, J lost 0 bases, and 13 bases lay in between. The CDR3 covers 16 residues. CDR1 is WSHSY, CDR2 SAAADI, per germline. The CDR3 DNA sequence: TGCGCCAGCAGTGTTCAAGGGACCGTAGCCAAAAACATTCAGTACTTC. This codes for CASSVQGTVAKNIQYF.